This T cell receptor (beta chain) comes out of a study of beta chain features in type 1 diabetes. This CDR3 has 15 amino acids. V was pared by 1 base and J by 0 bases, with 7 bases between. The germline CDR1 and CDR2 sequences are SGHTA and FQGNSA. Study-wide results and limits: No resolution was reached here on whether HLA type influences TCRB rearrangement. Within each of all four CD4+ subsets, Type 1 diabetes patients had TCRB CDR3s that were moderately but significantly shorter. PCR might show a preference for shorter templates, equally across patients and controls.

Every participating donor gave one draw, a heparinised blood sample averaging about 120 mL. As every portion of the isolated RNA was reverse transcribed, the sequencing read expressed TCRB transcripts. Measured with immunoSEQ multiplex PCR; TCRdb has only the in-frame clones, and not every one. The table shows around 320,000 clones, with less than 15% occurring only once. In the case of this clone: Its specificity is not known.

Sequencing input: central memory CD4+ T cells from blood. This clonotype was sampled from a man aged 30-40 years in good health. The rearrangement links TRBV7-2 to TRBJ2-1, with D unresolved. CDR3 protein: CASSLGVSSYNEQFF. In nucleotides, the CDR3 is TGTGCCAGCAGCTTAGGCGTGAGCTCCTACAATGAGCAGTTCTTC.